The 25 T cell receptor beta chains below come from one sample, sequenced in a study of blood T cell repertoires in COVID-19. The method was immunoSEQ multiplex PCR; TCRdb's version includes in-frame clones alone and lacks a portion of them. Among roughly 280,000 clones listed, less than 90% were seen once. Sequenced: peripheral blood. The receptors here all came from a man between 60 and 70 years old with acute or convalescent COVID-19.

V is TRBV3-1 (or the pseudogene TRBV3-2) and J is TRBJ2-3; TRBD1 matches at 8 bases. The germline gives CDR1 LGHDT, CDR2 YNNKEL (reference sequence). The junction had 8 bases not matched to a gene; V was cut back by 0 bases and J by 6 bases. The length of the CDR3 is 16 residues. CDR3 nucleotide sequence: TGTGCCAGCAGCCAAGATAGGACAGGGCGGTACGATACGCAGTATTTT. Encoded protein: CASSQDRTGRYDTQYF.

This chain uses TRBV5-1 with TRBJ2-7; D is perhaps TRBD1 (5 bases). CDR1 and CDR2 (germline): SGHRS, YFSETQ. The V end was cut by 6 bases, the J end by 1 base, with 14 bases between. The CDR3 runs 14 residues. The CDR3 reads CASKIQASSYEQYF. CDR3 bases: TGCGCCAGCAAGATACAGGCGTCTTCCTACGAGCAGTACTTC.

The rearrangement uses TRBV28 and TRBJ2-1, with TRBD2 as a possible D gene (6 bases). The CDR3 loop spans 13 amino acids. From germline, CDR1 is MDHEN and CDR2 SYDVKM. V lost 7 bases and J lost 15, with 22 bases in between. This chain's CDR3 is CASTREDLLAWFF. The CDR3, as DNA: TGTGCCAGCACGAGGGAGGACCTTCTAGCTTGGTTCTTC.

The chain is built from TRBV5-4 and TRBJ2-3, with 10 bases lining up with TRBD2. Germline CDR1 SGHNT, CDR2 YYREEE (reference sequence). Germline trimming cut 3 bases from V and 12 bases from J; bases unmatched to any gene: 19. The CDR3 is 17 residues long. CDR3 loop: CASSSWTSGDNPTYQYF. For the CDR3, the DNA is TGTGCCAGCAGCTCTTGGACTAGCGGCGACAACCCCACATATCAGTATTTT.

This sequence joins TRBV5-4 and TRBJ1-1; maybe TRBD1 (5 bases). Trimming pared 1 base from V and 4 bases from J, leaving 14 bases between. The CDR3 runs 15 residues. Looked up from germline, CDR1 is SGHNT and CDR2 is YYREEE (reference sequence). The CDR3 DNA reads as TGTGCCAGCAGCTTGATTGGGGGAGGAGGCACTGAAGCTTTCTTT. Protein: CASSLIGGGGTEAFF.

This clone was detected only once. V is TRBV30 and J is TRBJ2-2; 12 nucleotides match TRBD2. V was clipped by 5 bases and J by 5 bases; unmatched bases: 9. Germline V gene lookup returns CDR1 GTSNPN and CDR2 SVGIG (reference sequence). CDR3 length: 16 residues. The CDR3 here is CAWDAGTSGPTGELFF. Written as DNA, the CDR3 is TGTGCCTGGGATGCCGGGACTAGCGGGCCGACCGGGGAGCTGTTTTTT.

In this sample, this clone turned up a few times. The CDR3 reads CASSSLRGRSPLHF. The CDR3 bases are TGTGCCAGCAGTTCTCTAAGGGGGCGATCACCCCTCCACTTT. The chain joins TRBV11-2 to TRBJ1-6; 7 nucleotides line up with TRBD1. The CDR3 is made up of 14 amino acids. In germline, CDR1 is SGHAT, CDR2 FQNNGV. After removal of 6 bases from V and 10 bases from J, the junction contained 9 bases not matched to a gene.

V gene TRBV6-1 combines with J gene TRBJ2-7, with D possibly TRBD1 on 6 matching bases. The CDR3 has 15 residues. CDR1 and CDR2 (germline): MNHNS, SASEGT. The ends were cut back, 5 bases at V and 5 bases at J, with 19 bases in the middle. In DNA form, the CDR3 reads TGTGCCAGCAGTACGATCAGACAGGTACCCGACGAGCAGTACTTC. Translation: CASSTIRQVPDEQYF.

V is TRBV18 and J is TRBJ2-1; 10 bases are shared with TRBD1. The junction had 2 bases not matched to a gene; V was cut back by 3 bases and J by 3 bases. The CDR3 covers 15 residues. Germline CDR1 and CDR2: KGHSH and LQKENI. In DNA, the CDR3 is TGTGCCAGCTCACCGGGACAGGGGTTCTACAATGAGCAGTTCTTC. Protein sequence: CASSPGQGFYNEQFF.

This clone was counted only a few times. The CDR3 DNA sequence: TGTGCCAGCAGCAACCAAGGGACTAGCGGACAAGAGACCCAGTACTTC. As protein: CASSNQGTSGQETQYF. The chain uses TRBV7-8 and TRBJ2-5, with 11 bases identical to TRBD2. Germline loops: CDR1 SGHVS, CDR2 FQNEAQ. CDR3 length equals 16 residues. Germline trimming cut 5 bases from V and 2 bases from J; bases unmatched to any gene: 7. Using reference TRBV7-8 and TRBJ2-5 for the parts outside the CDR3, the full variable domain is GAGVSQSPRYKVAKRGQDVALRCDPISGHVSLFWYQQALGQGPEFLTYFQNEAQLDKSGLPSDRFFAERPEGSVSTLKIQRTQQEDSAVYLCASSNQGTSGQETQYFGPGTRLLVL.

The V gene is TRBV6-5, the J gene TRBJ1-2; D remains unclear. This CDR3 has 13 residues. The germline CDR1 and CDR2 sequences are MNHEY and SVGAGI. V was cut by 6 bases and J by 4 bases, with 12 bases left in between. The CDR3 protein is CASRDTRGYGYTF. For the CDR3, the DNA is TGTGCCAGCAGAGACACGCGGGGCTATGGCTACACCTTC.

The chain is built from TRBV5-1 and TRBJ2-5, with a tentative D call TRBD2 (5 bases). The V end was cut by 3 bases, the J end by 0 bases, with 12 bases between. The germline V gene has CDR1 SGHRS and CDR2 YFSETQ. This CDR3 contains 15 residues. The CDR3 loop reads CASSYLASDQETQYF. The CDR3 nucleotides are TGCGCCAGCAGCTACTTAGCGAGCGACCAAGAGACCCAGTACTTC.

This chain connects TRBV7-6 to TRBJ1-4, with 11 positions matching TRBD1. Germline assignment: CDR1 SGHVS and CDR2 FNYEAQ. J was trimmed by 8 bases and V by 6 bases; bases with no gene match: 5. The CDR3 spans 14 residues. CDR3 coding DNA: TGTGCCAGCAGTGCCCGGGACAGGGGGGAAAAACTGTTTTTT. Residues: CASSARDRGEKLFF.

In DNA, the CDR3 is TGTGCCAGCAGCTTAGTAAGACAAGTCACAGATACGCAGTATTTT. It translates to CASSLVRQVTDTQYF. The chain links TRBV7-9 to TRBJ2-3; D remains ambiguous. CDR1 is SEHNR, CDR2 FQNEAQ, per germline (reference sequence). The V gene lost 1 base and the J gene lost 2 bases, with 10 bases spanning the gap. This CDR3 is built from 15 residues.

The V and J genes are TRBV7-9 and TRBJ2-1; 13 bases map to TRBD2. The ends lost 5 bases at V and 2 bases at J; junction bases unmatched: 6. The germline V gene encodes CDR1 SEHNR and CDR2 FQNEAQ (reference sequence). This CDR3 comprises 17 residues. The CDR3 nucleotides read TGTGCCAGCAGCACCCGGACTAGCGGGGGTCCCTACAATGAGCAGTTCTTC. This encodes CASSTRTSGGPYNEQFF.

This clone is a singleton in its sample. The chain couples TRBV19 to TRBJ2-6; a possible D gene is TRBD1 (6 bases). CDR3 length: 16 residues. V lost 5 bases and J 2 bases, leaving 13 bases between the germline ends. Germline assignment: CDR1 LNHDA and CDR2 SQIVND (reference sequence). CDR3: CASSEQGLAGANVLTF. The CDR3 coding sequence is TGTGCCAGTAGTGAACAGGGTTTGGCTGGGGCCAACGTCCTGACTTTC.

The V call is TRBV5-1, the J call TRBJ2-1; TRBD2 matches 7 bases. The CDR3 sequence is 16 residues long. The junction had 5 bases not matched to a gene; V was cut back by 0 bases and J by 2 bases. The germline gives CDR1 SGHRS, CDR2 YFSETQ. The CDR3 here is CASSLDGSGTYNEQFF. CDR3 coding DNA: TGCGCCAGCAGCTTGGATGGAAGCGGGACCTACAATGAGCAGTTCTTC.

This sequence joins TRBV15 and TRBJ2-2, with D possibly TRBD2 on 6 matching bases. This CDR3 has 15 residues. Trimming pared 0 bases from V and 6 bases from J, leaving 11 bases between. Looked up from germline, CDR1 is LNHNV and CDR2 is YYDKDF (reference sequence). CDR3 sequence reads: CATSRDRTGAGELFF. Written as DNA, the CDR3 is TGTGCCACCAGCAGAGATCGGACGGGAGCCGGGGAGCTGTTTTTT.

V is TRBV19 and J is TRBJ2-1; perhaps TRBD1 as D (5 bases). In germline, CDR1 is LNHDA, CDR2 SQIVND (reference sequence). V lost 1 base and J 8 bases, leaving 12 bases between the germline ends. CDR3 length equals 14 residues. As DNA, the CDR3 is TGTGCCAGTAGTATAGGTCAAGGGGTCCATGAGCAGTTCTTC. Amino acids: CASSIGQGVHEQFF.

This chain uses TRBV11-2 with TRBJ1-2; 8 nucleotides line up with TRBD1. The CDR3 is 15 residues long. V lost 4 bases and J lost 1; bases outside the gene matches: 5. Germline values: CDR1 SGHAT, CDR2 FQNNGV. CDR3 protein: CASSSGQGYNYGYTF. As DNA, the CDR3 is TGTGCCAGCAGCTCAGGACAGGGATATAACTATGGCTACACCTTC.

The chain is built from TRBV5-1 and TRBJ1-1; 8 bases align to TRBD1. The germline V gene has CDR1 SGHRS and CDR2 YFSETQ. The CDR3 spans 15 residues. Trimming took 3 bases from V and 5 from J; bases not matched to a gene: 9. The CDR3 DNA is TGCGCCAGCAGCTGGGAGGACAGGGCGAGGACTGAAGCTTTCTTT. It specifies CASSWEDRARTEAFF.

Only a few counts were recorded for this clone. CDR3: CASSYGDRDTDTQYF. CDR3 nucleotides: TGTGCCAGCAGTTACGGAGACAGGGATACAGATACGCAGTATTTT. The chain has TRBV6-2 or TRBV6-3 and TRBJ2-3, with 7 nucleotides matching TRBD1. V shed 2 bases, J shed 3 bases, and the junction held 5 bases outside the gene matches. CDR3 length equals 15 residues. Germline-derived CDR1 and CDR2 are MNHEY and SVGEGT.

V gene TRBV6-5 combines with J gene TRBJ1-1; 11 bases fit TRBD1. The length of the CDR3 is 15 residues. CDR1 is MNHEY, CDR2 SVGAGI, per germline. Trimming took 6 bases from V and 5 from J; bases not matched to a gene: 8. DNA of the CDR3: TGTGCCAGCAGGTCGGGAGGGACAGGGGGGACTGAAGCTTTCTTT. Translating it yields CASRSGGTGGTEAFF.

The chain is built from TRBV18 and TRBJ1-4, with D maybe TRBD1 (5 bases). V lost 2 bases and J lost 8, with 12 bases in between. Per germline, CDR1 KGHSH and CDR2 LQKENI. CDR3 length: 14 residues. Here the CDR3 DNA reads TGTGCCAGCTCACCAGCCAGGGAGGGCGAAAAACTGTTTTTT. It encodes CASSPAREGEKLFF.

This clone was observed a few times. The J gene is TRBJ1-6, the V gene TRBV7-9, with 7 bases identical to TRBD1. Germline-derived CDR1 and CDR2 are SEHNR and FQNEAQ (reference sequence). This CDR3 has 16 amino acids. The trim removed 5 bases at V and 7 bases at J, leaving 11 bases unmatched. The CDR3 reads CASSLNRGTGNSPLHF. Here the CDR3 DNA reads TGTGCCAGCAGCCTGAACAGGGGAACGGGAAATTCACCCCTCCACTTT.